The 10 T cell receptor beta chains in this list originate from one sample, sequenced in a study of blood T cell repertoires in COVID-19. This table comes from immunoSEQ multiplex PCR, and its TCRdb copy is limited to in-frame clones, with some not included. This sample yields under 400,000 clones, of which around 87% are seen a single time; around 1.9% belongs to the top ten. Material for sequencing was PBMCs or T cells enriched from blood (not recorded which). The origin of the receptors is a man aged 40-55 years in a cohort exposed to, infected with or recovered from COVID-19 (not recorded which).

This rearrangement joins TRBV28 to TRBJ1-1; 8 bases line up with TRBD1. V was clipped by 6 bases and J by 0 bases; unmatched bases: 3. CDR1 is MDHEN, CDR2 SYDVKM, per germline. The CDR3 covers 14 residues. The CDR3 coding sequence is TGTGCCAGCAGACCAGGGGGCTTGAACACTGAAGCTTTCTTT. Amino acids: CASRPGGLNTEAFF.

This clone was seen once. The V call is TRBV19, the J call TRBJ1-1, with TRBD1 matching over 8 bases. This CDR3 has 15 amino acids. Germline CDR1 reads LNHDA; CDR2 reads SQIVND (reference sequence). The V gene end was trimmed by 6 bases and the J gene end by 8 bases; junction bases not matched to a gene: 14. CDR3 sequence (DNA): TGTGCCAGTAGAAGACAATCAGGGGGCGGGTTGGAAGCTTTCTTT. Translated: CASRRQSGGGLEAFF.

This chain joins TRBV21-1 and TRBJ2-7; the table's D call, TRBD2, has no DNA check behind it. TRBV21-1 is termed a pseudogene. CDR3 size: 17 residues. DNA for the CDR3: TGTGCCAGCAGCAAACCTCCTACTAGCGGGAGGACCTACGAGCAGTACTTC. This codes for CASSKPPTSGRTYEQYF.

The rearrangement links TRBV3-1 (or the pseudogene TRBV3-2) to TRBJ1-2, with D possibly TRBD1 on 5 matching bases. The V end lost 4 bases, the J end lost 8 bases, and 14 bases lay between the germline ends. Germline CDR1 and CDR2: LGHDT and YNNKEL (reference sequence). The CDR3 consists of 13 residues. The DNA for the CDR3 is TGTGCCAGCAGCCCGGGACTTTCCGGGGGCTACACCTTC. This codes for CASSPGLSGGYTF.

This chain joins TRBV7-2 and TRBJ2-7, with D tentatively TRBD1 (5 bases). Germline CDR1 and CDR2: SGHTA and FQGNSA. V was shortened by 6 bases and J by 1 base, with 13 bases between the two germline ends. This CDR3 is 14 amino acids long. This CDR3 reads CASSSRRGSYEQYF. In nucleotides, the CDR3 is TGTGCCAGCAGTTCTCGAAGGGGTTCCTACGAGCAGTACTTC.

This clone was found once. The rearrangement links TRBV19 to TRBJ2-7, with 12 bases matching TRBD1. The CDR3 totals 18 residues. J gave up 4 bases and V 0 bases, and 10 bases lay outside the gene matches. Germline V lookup: CDR1 LNHDA, CDR2 SQIVND (reference sequence). CDR3 sequence: CASSIDLLGQGARYEQYF. CDR3 bases: TGTGCCAGTAGTATAGATCTATTGGGACAGGGGGCACGGTACGAGCAGTACTTC.

This rearrangement joins TRBV7-9 to TRBJ2-7, with 10 bases matching TRBD1. The length of the CDR3 is 15 residues. J gave up 5 bases and V 5 bases, and 9 bases lay outside the gene matches. CDR1 is SEHNR, CDR2 FQNEAQ, per germline (reference sequence). This CDR3 reads CASSALGQGIHEQYF. Here the CDR3 DNA reads TGTGCCAGCAGCGCCCTGGGACAGGGGATCCACGAGCAGTACTTC.

V is TRBV10-1 and J is TRBJ2-5, with a weak D call TRBD1 (5 bases). Germline CDR1 reads WNHNN; CDR2 reads SYGVQD (reference sequence). V lost 2 bases and J lost 0, with 13 bases in between. The CDR3 extends over 16 amino acids. The CDR3 loop reads CASSEQGFADQETQYF. The CDR3 bases are TGCGCCAGCAGTGAGCAGGGATTTGCAGACCAAGAGACCCAGTACTTC.

The chain links TRBV27 to TRBJ2-7; 8 nucleotides agree with TRBD2. Trimming took 10 bases from V and 2 from J; bases not matched to a gene: 13. The V gene's germline CDR1 is MNHEY and CDR2 SMNVEV (reference sequence). CDR3 length: 15 amino acids. The CDR3 region is CATREDGRDAYEQYF. The CDR3 DNA reads as TGTGCCACCAGGGAGGACGGGAGGGACGCCTACGAGCAGTACTTC.

The chain joins TRBV27 to TRBJ2-3; D remains ambiguous. The germline gives CDR1 MNHEY, CDR2 SMNVEV (reference sequence). The V gene lost 5 bases and the J gene lost 4 bases, with 16 bases spanning the gap. This CDR3 is built from 15 residues. CDR3 sequence (DNA): TGTGCCAGCAGTACCCGTGACGGGTTGGCAGATACGCAGTATTTT. The encoded protein is CASSTRDGLADTQYF.